Listed here are 11 T cell receptor beta chains from one sample, sequenced in a study of shared clonotypes between healthy human individuals. The protocol was immunoSEQ multiplex PCR, while the TCRdb copy is restricted to in-frame clones and leaves out a portion. Here the sample spans under 2.5 million clones, 85% to 95% being singletons. The sample was naive CD4+ T cells from PBMCs. Stated subset: CD45RA+ positively selected. These receptors all stem from a young man in good health. Some clones in this sample may be carry-over from other donors' samples.

This sequence joins TRBV4-1 and TRBJ2-7; TRBD2 is a possible D gene (6 bases). The CDR3 runs 17 residues. The germline gives CDR1 MGHRA, CDR2 YSYEKL. Trimming stripped 0 bases from V and 2 bases from J, with 17 bases between. The CDR3 loop is CASSQEDYRLNTYEQYF. DNA for the CDR3: TGCGCCAGCAGCCAAGAGGACTATAGATTAAATACCTACGAGCAGTACTTC.

The V call is TRBV15, the J call TRBJ1-4, with D tentatively TRBD1 (5 bases). CDR3 size: 18 residues. V shed 2 bases and J shed 7 bases, with 23 bases lying between them. Germline loops: CDR1 LNHNV, CDR2 YYDKDF (reference sequence). The CDR3 DNA is TGTGCCACCAGCAGAAGTCCTTGGGACTACGTAATGGGTGAAAAACTGTTTTTT. It yields the protein CATSRSPWDYVMGEKLFF.

This chain connects TRBV19 to TRBJ2-7; D may be TRBD2 (5 bases). The CDR3 is 13 amino acids. V lost 5 bases to trimming and J lost 7 bases, with 15 bases between them. Germline-derived CDR1 and CDR2 are LNHDA and SQIVND (reference sequence). This chain's CDR3 is CASSPRGGQEQYF. CDR3 in DNA: TGTGCCAGTAGTCCCCGGGGTGGGCAAGAGCAGTACTTC. Looking up the rest from reference TRBV19 and TRBJ2-7 gives the full variable domain: DGGITQSPKYLFRKEGQNVTLSCEQNLNHDAMYWYRQDPGQGLRLIYYSQIVNDFQKGDIAEGYSVSREKKESFPLTVTSAQKNPTAFYLCASSPRGGQEQYFGPGTRLTVT.

The chain combines TRBV7-6 with TRBJ2-1; TRBD2 agrees at 10 bases. This CDR3 is built from 18 residues. J was trimmed by 3 bases and V by 5 bases; bases with no gene match: 13. Germline CDR1 reads SGHVS; CDR2 reads FNYEAQ. CDR3: CASSRTPSGRPVYNEQFF. The CDR3 bases are TGTGCCAGCAGCAGGACCCCTAGCGGGAGACCGGTCTACAATGAGCAGTTCTTC.

V is TRBV19 and J is TRBJ2-2; D gene unclear. Trimming cost V 4 bases and J 1 base, with 10 bases left between them. The CDR3 totals 15 residues. Germline V gene sequence: CDR1 LNHDA, CDR2 SQIVND (reference sequence). This chain's CDR3 is CASSSLAENTGELFF. CDR3 nucleotides: TGTGCCAGTAGTAGCTTGGCTGAGAACACCGGGGAGCTGTTTTTT.

The rearrangement uses TRBV5-1 and TRBJ1-1; TRBD1 might be the D (5 bases). Trimming stripped 3 bases from V and 6 bases from J, with 15 bases between. Germline V gene lookup returns CDR1 SGHRS and CDR2 YFSETQ. This CDR3 has 14 residues. CDR3 bases: TGCGCCAGCAGCTGGACCGGGACCCCTCCTGAAGCTTTCTTT. Translation gives CASSWTGTPPEAFF.

The gene calls are TRBV4-3 and TRBJ2-2, with 12 bases matching TRBD2. The CDR3 contains 16 residues. The V gene end was trimmed by 4 bases and the J gene end by 4 bases; junction bases not matched to a gene: 4. The germline V gene has CDR1 LGHNA and CDR2 YSLEER. The CDR3 nucleotides read TGCGCCAGCAGCCTCGAGGGACTAGCGGGCACCGGGGAGCTGTTTTTT. It specifies CASSLEGLAGTGELFF.

This chain links TRBV10-3 with TRBJ2-1, with D perhaps TRBD1 (9 bases). V shed 2 bases and J shed 6 bases, with 29 bases lying between them. The CDR3 length is 20 residues. Germline CDR1 is ENHRY and CDR2 is SYGVKD. The CDR3 is CAISEHRDREAGVIVNEQFF. In nucleotides, the CDR3 is TGTGCCATCAGTGAGCACCGGGACAGGGAAGCGGGGGTCATCGTCAATGAGCAGTTCTTC.

In its sample, this clone was seen once. V and J are TRBV25-1 and TRBJ2-7; perhaps TRBD1 as D (6 bases). Looked up from germline, CDR1 is MGHDK and CDR2 is SYGVNS. CDR3 size: 15 residues. V gave up 1 base and J gave up 2 bases, with 12 bases separating them. For the CDR3, the DNA is TGTGCCAGCAGTGAATGGGGTAGGGACACCTACGAGCAGTACTTC. Amino acid sequence: CASSEWGRDTYEQYF.

This chain joins TRBV6-6 and TRBJ2-4, with 7 bases identical to TRBD1. The CDR3 runs 14 residues. Trimming cost V 0 bases and J 7 bases; bases outside gene matches: 3. The germline gives CDR1 MNHNY, CDR2 SVGAGI (reference sequence). The CDR3 coding sequence is TGTGCCAGCAGTTACTCAGGGACAGTCAACATTCAGTACTTC. It codes for CASSYSGTVNIQYF.

The chain uses TRBV29-1 and TRBJ1-2; D is possibly TRBD1 (5 bases). The CDR3 has 13 amino acids. V was trimmed by 3 bases and J by 6 bases, leaving 14 bases between them. CDR1 SQVTM and CDR2 ANQGSEA come from the germline V gene. As DNA, the CDR3 is TGCAGCGTTGAGTATGGCAGGGCTGATGGCTACACCTTC. Translated: CSVEYGRADGYTF.